Listed here are 16 T cell receptor beta chains from one sample, sequenced in a study of blood T cell repertoires in COVID-19. The table came from immunoSEQ multiplex PCR; TCRdb's copy has only in-frame clones and leaves some out. Of 150,000 to 200,000 clones listed, 88% are singletons. Material: PBMCs or T cells enriched from blood (not recorded which). These TCRs come from a woman in her late teens or twenties who had recovered from COVID-19.

The rearrangement joins TRBV7-2 to TRBJ2-5; 7 nucleotides line up with TRBD2. V lost 5 bases to trimming and J lost 5 bases; unmatched junction nucleotides: 8. Germline V gene lookup returns CDR1 SGHTA and CDR2 FQGNSA. CDR3 length equals 14 residues. CDR3 sequence: CASSHLSGRETQYF. The DNA of the CDR3 is TGTGCCAGCAGCCACCTCTCCGGGAGGGAGACCCAGTACTTC.

This chain connects TRBV9 to TRBJ1-5; 10 bases line up with TRBD1. Germline values: CDR1 SGDLS, CDR2 YYNGEE. V lost 7 bases, J lost 4 bases, and 17 bases stayed unmatched. The CDR3 runs 18 residues. The CDR3 protein is CASLEDRGIQNENQPQHF. DNA of the CDR3: TGTGCCAGCCTTGAGGACAGGGGGATACAGAACGAAAATCAGCCCCAGCATTTT.

The gene calls are TRBV3-1 (or the pseudogene TRBV3-2) and TRBJ2-7; 9 bases map to TRBD2. V gave up 0 bases and J gave up 2 bases; unmatched junction bases: 2. CDR1 LGHDT and CDR2 YNNKEL come from the germline V gene (reference sequence). The CDR3 is 15 residues long. In nucleotides, the CDR3 is TGTGCCAGCAGCCAAGATCGCGGGGGGGCCTACGAGCAGTACTTC. This translates into CASSQDRGGAYEQYF.

Ten or more counts support this clone. Other DNA sequences within the sample encode an identical CDR3. This chain joins TRBV6-1 and TRBJ1-2; no definite D call. Germline values: CDR1 MNHNS, CDR2 SASEGT. Trimming left V 1 base short and J 1 base short, with 7 bases between. The length of the CDR3 is 14 residues. The CDR3 DNA sequence: TGTGCCAGCAGTGAAGTGAGGGATAACTATGGCTACACCTTC. Encoded protein: CASSEVRDNYGYTF.

This clone showed up just once. The CDR3 sequence is CASSYQAINEKLFF. The CDR3 DNA is TGTGCCAGCAGTTACCAGGCCATTAATGAAAAACTGTTTTTT. The J gene is TRBJ1-4, the V gene TRBV6-2 or TRBV6-3; the D is unclear. The length of the CDR3 is 14 residues. Germline V gene sequence: CDR1 MNHEY, CDR2 SVGEGT. V shed 2 bases and J shed 4 bases, with 8 bases lying between them.

This clone has just a few counts. V is TRBV11-3 and J is TRBJ2-2; 8 bases line up with TRBD2. The CDR3 has 16 residues. Per germline, CDR1 SGHNT and CDR2 YENEEA. J was trimmed by 0 bases and V by 5 bases; bases with no gene match: 5. The DNA of the CDR3 is TGTGCCAGCAGCCCCCGGGAGGGGACGAACACCGGGGAGCTGTTTTTT. This gives the protein CASSPREGTNTGELFF. The full variable domain, in which reference TRBV11-3 and TRBJ2-2 provide the parts outside the CDR3, is EAGVVQSPRYKIIEKKQPVAFWCNPISGHNTLYWYLQNLGQGPELLIRYENEEAVDDSQLPKDRFSAERLKGVDSTLKIQPAELGDSAVYLCASSPREGTNTGELFFGEGSRLTVL.

This clone occurred a few times. This chain links TRBV4-3 with TRBJ1-2; possibly TRBD1 for D (6 bases). Trimming pared 1 base from V and 3 bases from J, leaving 18 bases between. This CDR3 is 17 amino acids long. Per germline, CDR1 LGHNA and CDR2 YSLEER. The CDR3, as DNA: TGCGCCAGCAGCCAAGTAGCCAGGGGCGCTGGGGACTATGGCTACACCTTC. As protein: CASSQVARGAGDYGYTF.

The chain has TRBV9 and TRBJ2-5; maybe TRBD2 (5 bases). The CDR3 has 15 residues. Deletions cut 0 bases from V and 3 bases from J, with 12 bases between. The germline gives CDR1 SGDLS, CDR2 YYNGEE. The CDR3 region is CASSVAGLNEETQYF. For the CDR3, the DNA is TGTGCCAGCAGCGTAGCGGGATTGAATGAAGAGACCCAGTACTTC.

The CDR3 nucleotides are TGTGCAAGTCGCTCGCGACTGCTCTCCTATAATTCACCCCTCCACTTT. This gives the protein CASRSRLLSYNSPLHF. The chain combines TRBV12-2 with TRBJ1-6. TRBV12-2 is a pseudogene locus. The CDR3 consists of 16 residues.

J is TRBJ2-1 and V is TRBV4-3; 8 bases align to TRBD1. This CDR3 has 19 residues. CDR1 and CDR2 from the germline V gene are LGHNA and YSLEER. Trimming at V came to 1 base and at J to 1 base, leaving 12 bases not matched to a gene. CDR3 bases: TGCGCCAGCAGCCAAGGGGGCATCCTAGGGACAGGTTCCTACAATGAGCAGTTCTTC. Its translation is CASSQGGILGTGSYNEQFF.

The rearrangement uses TRBV24-1 and TRBJ2-3; 7 bases map to TRBD1. The CDR3 is 16 residues long. Per germline, CDR1 KGHDR and CDR2 SFDVKD. The ends lost 3 bases at V and 2 bases at J; junction bases unmatched: 7. The CDR3: CATSDASGTVTDTQYF. The CDR3 DNA reads as TGTGCCACCAGTGATGCTTCCGGGACAGTCACAGATACGCAGTATTTT.

In this sample, this clone turned up many times. The chain joins TRBV4-3 to TRBJ2-6, with D hard to call. CDR1 is LGHNA and CDR2 is YSLEER in the germline V gene. Trimming cost V 0 bases and J 1 base, with 7 bases left between them. The CDR3 contains 16 residues. CDR3 nucleotide sequence: TGCGCCAGCAGCCAAGAAGTCGGGTCTGGGGCCAACGTCCTGACTTTC. Protein sequence: CASSQEVGSGANVLTF.

A few counts support this clone. The same CDR3 arises from other DNA sequences in this sample as well. The rearrangement joins TRBV10-3 to TRBJ2-3; TRBD2 matches at 7 bases. Germline CDR1 and CDR2: ENHRY and SYGVKD. The CDR3 spans 15 residues. V was clipped by 2 bases and J by 3 bases; unmatched bases: 5. CDR3 region: CAISEGLAETDTQYF. CDR3 DNA sequence: TGTGCCATCAGTGAGGGGCTAGCGGAGACAGATACGCAGTATTTT.

This chain uses TRBV28 with TRBJ1-2; D uncertain. This CDR3 region has 16 residues. Per the germline V gene, CDR1 is MDHEN and CDR2 is SYDVKM. Trimming stripped 6 bases from V and 5 bases from J, with 22 bases between. CDR3 bases: TGTGCCAGCAGCAACCCTCTAGCGGATCTGGGGTATGGCTACACCTTC. Amino acids: CASSNPLADLGYGYTF.

The chain employs TRBV28 and TRBJ1-1; no definite D call. The CDR3 contains 17 residues. Trimming pared 5 bases from V and 1 base from J, leaving 20 bases between. Germline lookup yields CDR1 MDHEN and CDR2 SYDVKM. CDR3 DNA sequence: TGTGCCAGCAGTCTCTCCTACATAACCGGGTGGAACACTGAAGCTTTCTTT. Translated: CASSLSYITGWNTEAFF.

This chain connects TRBV9 to TRBJ2-1, with TRBD2 matching over 13 bases. From germline, CDR1 is SGDLS and CDR2 YYNGEE. Germline trimming cut 0 bases from V and 6 bases from J; bases unmatched to any gene: 3. The length of the CDR3 is 16 residues. The CDR3 sequence is CASSVEGLAGRNEQFF. The CDR3 bases are TGTGCCAGCAGCGTAGAGGGACTAGCGGGGCGCAATGAGCAGTTCTTC. The full variable domain, rest sourced from reference TRBV9 and TRBJ2-1, is DSGVTQTPKHLITATGQRVTLRCSPRSGDLSVYWYQQSLDQGLQFLIQYYNGEERAKGNILERFSAQQFPDLHSELNLSSLELGDSALYFCASSVEGLAGRNEQFFGPGTRLTVL.